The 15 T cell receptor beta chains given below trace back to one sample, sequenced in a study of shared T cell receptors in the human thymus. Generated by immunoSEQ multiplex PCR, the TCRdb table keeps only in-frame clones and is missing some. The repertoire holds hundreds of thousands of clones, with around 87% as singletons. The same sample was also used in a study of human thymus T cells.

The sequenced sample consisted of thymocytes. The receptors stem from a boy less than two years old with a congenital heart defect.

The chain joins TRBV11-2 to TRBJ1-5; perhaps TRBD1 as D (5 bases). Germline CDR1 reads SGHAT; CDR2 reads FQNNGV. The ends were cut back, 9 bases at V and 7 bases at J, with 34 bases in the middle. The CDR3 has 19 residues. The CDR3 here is CASPPIFLSFSQGRQPQHF. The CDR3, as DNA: TGTGCCAGTCCGCCTATATTTTTGAGCTTTAGCCAGGGTCGGCAGCCCCAGCATTTT.

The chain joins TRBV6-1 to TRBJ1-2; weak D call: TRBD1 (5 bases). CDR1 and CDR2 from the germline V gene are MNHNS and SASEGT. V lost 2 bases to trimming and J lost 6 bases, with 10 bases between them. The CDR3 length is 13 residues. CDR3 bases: TGTGCCAGCAGTGAATGGGCAGGGCATGGCTACACCTTC. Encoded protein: CASSEWAGHGYTF.

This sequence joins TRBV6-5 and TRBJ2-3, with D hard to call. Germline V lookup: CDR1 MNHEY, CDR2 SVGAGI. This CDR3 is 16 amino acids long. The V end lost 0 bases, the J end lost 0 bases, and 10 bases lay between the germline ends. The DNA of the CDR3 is TGTGCCAGCAGTTACTCGAACTGGGCTAGCACAGATACGCAGTATTTT. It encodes CASSYSNWASTDTQYF.

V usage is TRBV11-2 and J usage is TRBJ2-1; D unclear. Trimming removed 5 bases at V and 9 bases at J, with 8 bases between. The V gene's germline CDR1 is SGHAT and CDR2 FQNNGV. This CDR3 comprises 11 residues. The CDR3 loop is CASSKRVEQFF. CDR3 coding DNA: TGTGCCAGCAGCAAACGGGTTGAGCAGTTCTTC.

The DNA for the CDR3 is TGTGCCAGCAGTTTGAGGACAGGTCGACCGCAGGGCTACGAGCAGTACTTC. This sequence encodes CASSLRTGRPQGYEQYF. V and J are TRBV27 and TRBJ2-7; 7 bases are shared with TRBD1. The CDR3 contains 17 residues. CDR1 is MNHEY, CDR2 SMNVEV, per germline (reference sequence). With V trimmed by 3 bases and J by 3 bases, 14 bases remained unmatched.

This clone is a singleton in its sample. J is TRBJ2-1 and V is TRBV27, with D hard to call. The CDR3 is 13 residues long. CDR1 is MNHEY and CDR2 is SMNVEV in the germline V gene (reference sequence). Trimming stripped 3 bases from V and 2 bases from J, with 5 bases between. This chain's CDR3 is CASSFRTYNEQFF. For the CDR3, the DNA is TGTGCCAGCAGTTTCAGGACCTACAATGAGCAGTTCTTC.

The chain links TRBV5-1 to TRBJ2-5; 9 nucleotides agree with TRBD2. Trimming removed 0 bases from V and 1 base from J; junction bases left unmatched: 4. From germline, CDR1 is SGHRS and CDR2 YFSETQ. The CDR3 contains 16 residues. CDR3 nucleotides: TGCGCCAGCAGCTTGGTTAGCGGGGGTATCCAAGAGACCCAGTACTTC. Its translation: CASSLVSGGIQETQYF.

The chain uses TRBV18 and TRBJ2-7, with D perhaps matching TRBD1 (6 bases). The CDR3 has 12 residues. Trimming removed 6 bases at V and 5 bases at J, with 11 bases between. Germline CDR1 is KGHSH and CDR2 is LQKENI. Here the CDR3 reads CASSGQLNEQYF. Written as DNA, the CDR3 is TGTGCCAGCTCGGGACAACTCAACGAGCAGTACTTC. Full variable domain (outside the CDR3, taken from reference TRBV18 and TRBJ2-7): NAGVMQNPRHLVRRRGQEARLRCSPMKGHSHVYWYRQLPEEGLKFMVYLQKENIIDESGMPKERFSAEFPKEGPSILRIQQVVRGDSAAYFCASSGQLNEQYFGPGTRLTVT.

DNA for the CDR3: TGTGCCACCAGCAGAGTAGAAGCGGGAGGTTCCTTACGACAAGAGACCCAGTACTTC. Translated, it gives CATSRVEAGGSLRQETQYF. V is TRBV15 and J is TRBJ2-5, with 9 bases that match TRBD2. This CDR3 is 19 amino acids long. From germline, CDR1 is LNHNV and CDR2 YYDKDF (reference sequence). V gave up 1 base and J gave up 2 bases; unmatched junction bases: 14.

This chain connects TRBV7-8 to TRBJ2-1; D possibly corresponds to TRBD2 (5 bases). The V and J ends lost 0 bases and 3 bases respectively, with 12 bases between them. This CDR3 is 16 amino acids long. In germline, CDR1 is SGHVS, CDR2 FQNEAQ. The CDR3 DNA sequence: TGTGCCAGCAGCTTAGCCTCTAGCCTAGTCTACAATGAGCAGTTCTTC. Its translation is CASSLASSLVYNEQFF.

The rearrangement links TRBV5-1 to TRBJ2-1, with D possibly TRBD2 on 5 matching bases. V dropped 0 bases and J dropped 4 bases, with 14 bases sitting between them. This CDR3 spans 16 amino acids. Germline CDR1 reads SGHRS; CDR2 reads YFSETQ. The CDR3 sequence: CASSLVDLRGYNEQFF. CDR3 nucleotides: TGCGCCAGCAGCTTGGTTGACTTACGGGGTTACAATGAGCAGTTCTTC.

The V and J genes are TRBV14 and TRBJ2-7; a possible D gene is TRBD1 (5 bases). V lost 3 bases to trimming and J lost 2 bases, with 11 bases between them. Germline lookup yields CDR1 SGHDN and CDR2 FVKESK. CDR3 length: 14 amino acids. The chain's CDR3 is CASSHINRTYEQYF. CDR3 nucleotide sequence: TGTGCCAGCAGCCATATTAACAGGACCTACGAGCAGTACTTC.

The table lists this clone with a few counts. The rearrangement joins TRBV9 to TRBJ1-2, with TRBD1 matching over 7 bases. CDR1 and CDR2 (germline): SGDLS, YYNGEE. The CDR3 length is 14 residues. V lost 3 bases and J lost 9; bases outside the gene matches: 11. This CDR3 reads CASSASDRVQSYTF. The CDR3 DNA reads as TGTGCCAGCAGCGCATCCGACAGGGTTCAAAGCTACACCTTC.

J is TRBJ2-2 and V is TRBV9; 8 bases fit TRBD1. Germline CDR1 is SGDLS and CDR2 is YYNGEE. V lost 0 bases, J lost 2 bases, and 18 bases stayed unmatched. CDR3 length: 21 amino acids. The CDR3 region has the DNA TGTGCCAGCAGCGTAGATACGGACAGGGAGCCCCCTCAACTAAACACCGGGGAGCTGTTTTTT. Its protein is CASSVDTDREPPQLNTGELFF.

The CDR3 loop is CASSLEAPDRQGDSPLHF. The CDR3 coding sequence is TGTGCCAGCAGCTTAGAGGCCCCCGACAGGCAAGGAGATTCACCCCTCCACTTT. This sequence joins TRBV11-2 and TRBJ1-6; possibly TRBD1 for D (6 bases). The V gene lost 0 bases and the J gene lost 8 bases, with 20 bases spanning the gap. The length of the CDR3 is 18 residues. CDR1 and CDR2 (germline): SGHAT, FQNNGV.